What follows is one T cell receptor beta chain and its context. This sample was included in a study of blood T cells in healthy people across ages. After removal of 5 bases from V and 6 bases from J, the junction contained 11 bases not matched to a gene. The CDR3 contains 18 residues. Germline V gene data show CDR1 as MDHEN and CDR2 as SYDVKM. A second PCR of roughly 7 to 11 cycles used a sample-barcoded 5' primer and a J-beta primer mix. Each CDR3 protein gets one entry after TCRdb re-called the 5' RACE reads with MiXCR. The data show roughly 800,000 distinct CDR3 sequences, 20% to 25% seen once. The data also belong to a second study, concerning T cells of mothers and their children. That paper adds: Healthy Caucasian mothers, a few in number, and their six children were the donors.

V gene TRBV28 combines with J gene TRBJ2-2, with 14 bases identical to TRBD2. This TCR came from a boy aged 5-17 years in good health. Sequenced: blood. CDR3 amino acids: CASSLALTSGRVAGELFF. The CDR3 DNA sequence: TGTGCCAGCAGTCTCGCCTTGACTAGCGGGAGGGTAGCCGGGGAGCTGTTTTTT.